This T cell receptor (beta chain) was obtained from a study of T-cell reconstitution after alpha-beta-depleted transplantation in children (dated by TCRdb to about 2016). With respect to the entire study: The study quantitatively tracked T-cell immune reconstitution after TCRalphabeta/CD19-depleted allogeneic hematopoietic cell transplantation in children using TCR repertoire profiling.

Libraries came from PCR. Sequenced using an Illumina HiSeq 2500. TCR library preparation used molecular barcoding, with unique molecular identifiers applied to normalize quantification of the TCRbeta repertoire. The public reads were reprocessed in TCRdb via fastp at Q25 and MiXCR, keeping in-frame beta chains. Duplicate CDR3 protein sequences are folded into a single record with the most common DNA and genes. In this sample the table shows a few hundred thousand distinct CDR3 sequences, roughly 22% of which occur a single time. Approximately 3.9% of the sample goes to the ten largest clones. The germline V gene (reference sequence) yields SEHNR for CDR1 and FQNEAQ for CDR2. The CDR3 starts with the cysteine, ends with the phenylalanine, and has 14 residues. Here the CDR3 DNA is all that survives: 42 bases in frame from base 1. Between the V and J ends, shortened by 1 base and 3 bases respectively, the junction contains 10 bases.

As concerns this clonotype: Its antigen is not yet known. No much larger clone is present one base from it, and per-base qualities are unavailable.

The sequence is built from TRBV7-9 and TRBJ2-7; tentative D gene TRBD1, with 5 bases matching. Source: PBMCs from the stem cell graft donor, taken from the stem cell graft. This receptor was taken from a human donor who donated a stem cell graft to a child with acute myeloid leukemia. The CDR3 here reads CASSLVATVYEQYF. The DNA sequence follows: TGTGCCAGCAGCTTAGTGGCGACAGTCTACGAGCAGTACTTC.